The 31 T cell receptor beta chains reported below all come from one sample, sequenced in a study of cytomegalovirus exposure and HLA in healthy donors (dated by TCRdb to 2016 to 2017). The library was made by the immunoSEQ multiplex PCR assay. For the multiplex PCR, a mixture combining 60 forward primers for TCR Vbeta segments and 13 reverse primers for TCR Jbeta segments was used. TCRdb retrieved this table from immuneACCESS and kept in-frame rearrangements only. Not all clones are present; in checked studies, unresolved V genes account for under half, and no reason is known for the remainder. The sample yields approximately 150,000 clones; 80% were counted once. The top ten clonotypes cover around 4.3% of the sample. Material for sequencing was PBMCs. Receptors originate from a man aged 25-45 years in good health and CMV-seronegative.

This rearrangement joins TRBV9 to TRBJ1-2, with a possible D match to TRBD1 (5 bases). The CDR3 is made up of 13 amino acids. V was trimmed by 4 bases and J by 6 bases, leaving 13 bases between them. Germline assignment: CDR1 SGDLS and CDR2 YYNGEE. As DNA, the CDR3 is TGTGCCAGCAGCTTGCAGCAGGGTGATGGCTACACCTTC. This sequence encodes CASSLQQGDGYTF.

V gene TRBV5-1 combines with J gene TRBJ1-1; TRBD1 aligns across 8 bases. The junction had 10 bases not matched to a gene; V was cut back by 0 bases and J by 0 bases. The CDR3 extends over 18 amino acids. The germline CDR1 and CDR2 sequences are SGHRS and YFSETQ. DNA for the CDR3: TGCGCCAGCAGCTTGGCCCGACAGGGGAGATGGATGAACACTGAAGCTTTCTTT. This encodes CASSLARQGRWMNTEAFF.

This clone was recorded a few times. The genes are TRBV5-1 and TRBJ2-1, with D uncertain. CDR1 is SGHRS, CDR2 YFSETQ, per germline. This CDR3 region has 12 residues. Trimming shortened V by 0 bases and J by 9 bases, and 7 bases separated the two germline ends. In DNA form, the CDR3 reads TGCGCCAGCAGCTTGGAGGAGAGTGAGCAGTTCTTC. This gives the protein CASSLEESEQFF.

The chain recombines TRBV9 with TRBJ1-3, with D unclear. In germline, CDR1 is SGDLS, CDR2 YYNGEE. The CDR3 runs 15 residues. V lost 3 bases and J 3 bases, leaving 13 bases between the germline ends. CDR3 nucleotide sequence: TGTGCCAGCAGCGGAGTCAGGCAATTTGGAAACACCATATATTTT. Its translation is CASSGVRQFGNTIYF.

The chain combines TRBV11-2 with TRBJ1-1; D is possibly TRBD1 (5 bases). The CDR3 length is 15 residues. The germline V gene encodes CDR1 SGHAT and CDR2 FQNNGV. The germline V and J ends were trimmed by 0 bases and 2 bases, with 10 bases remaining between them. Written as DNA, the CDR3 is TGTGCCAGCAGCTTAGATCACAGGATCAACACTGAAGCTTTCTTT. Encoded protein: CASSLDHRINTEAFF.

This clone was recorded only once. This chain connects TRBV7-9 to TRBJ2-7; D might be TRBD2 (6 bases). Per the germline V gene, CDR1 is SEHNR and CDR2 is FQNEAQ (reference sequence). V lost 0 bases and J lost 7, with 10 bases in between. CDR3 size: 13 residues. The CDR3 coding sequence is TGTGCCAGCAGCTTAGCGGACTACGGGGAGCAGTACTTC. Amino acids: CASSLADYGEQYF.

The chain uses TRBV30 and TRBJ2-3, with D unclear. The ends were cut back, 5 bases at V and 1 base at J, with 4 bases in the middle. The CDR3 runs to 11 residues. The V gene's germline CDR1 is GTSNPN and CDR2 SVGIG (reference sequence). CDR3 amino acids: CAWSGTDTQYF. The CDR3 bases are TGTGCCTGGTCCGGCACAGATACGCAGTATTTT.

J is TRBJ1-3 and V is TRBV10-1; 7 bases are shared with TRBD1. Germline-derived CDR1 and CDR2 are WNHNN and SYGVQD (reference sequence). CDR3 length equals 16 residues. J was trimmed by 4 bases and V by 2 bases; bases with no gene match: 8. The chain's CDR3 is CASSEPPTGRGNTIYF. The CDR3 nucleotides are TGCGCCAGCAGTGAGCCCCCGACAGGGCGAGGAAACACCATATATTTT.

The chain carries TRBV19 and TRBJ1-1; D perhaps matches TRBD1 (5 bases). The CDR3 covers 12 residues. The germline V and J ends were trimmed by 7 bases and 3 bases, with 9 bases remaining between them. The V gene's germline CDR1 is LNHDA and CDR2 SQIVND (reference sequence). The CDR3 spells CASTETDTEAFF. In DNA form, the CDR3 reads TGTGCCAGTACCGAGACAGACACTGAAGCTTTCTTT. The full variable domain, completed using reference TRBV19 and TRBJ1-1, is DGGITQSPKYLFRKEGQNVTLSCEQNLNHDAMYWYRQDPGQGLRLIYYSQIVNDFQKGDIAEGYSVSREKKESFPLTVTSAQKNPTAFYLCASTETDTEAFFGQGTRLTVV.

V usage is TRBV6-5 and J usage is TRBJ1-1; 8 nucleotides agree with TRBD1. Losses at the gene ends were 8 bases for V and 4 bases for J; bases not matched to a gene: 6. Germline V gene sequence: CDR1 MNHEY, CDR2 SVGAGI. This CDR3 comprises 13 residues. The CDR3 spells CASFDRGVTEAFF. The CDR3 nucleotides are TGTGCCAGCTTCGACAGGGGAGTCACTGAAGCTTTCTTT.

This rearrangement joins TRBV28 to TRBJ1-5; no reliable D call. CDR3 size: 15 residues. Germline CDR1 MDHEN, CDR2 SYDVKM. The germline V and J ends were trimmed by 3 bases and 0 bases, with 9 bases remaining between them. CDR3 sequence reads: CASSFSRHSNQPQHF. CDR3 bases: TGTGCCAGCAGTTTCTCCAGGCATAGCAATCAGCCCCAGCATTTT.

The rearrangement joins TRBV10-3 to TRBJ1-2; 10 bases align to TRBD1. CDR3 length equals 18 residues. With V trimmed by 0 bases and J by 0 bases, 7 bases remained unmatched. Germline values: CDR1 ENHRY, CDR2 SYGVKD. CDR3 DNA: TGTGCCATCAGTGAGTCACCCACCGGACAGGGGGCTAACTATGGCTACACCTTC. Translation gives CAISESPTGQGANYGYTF.

This rearrangement joins TRBV28 to TRBJ2-7, with a possible D match to TRBD1 (5 bases). This CDR3 contains 13 residues. The germline gives CDR1 MDHEN, CDR2 SYDVKM. V was cut by 3 bases and J by 3 bases, with 9 bases left in between. Written as DNA, the CDR3 is TGTGCCAGCAGTTTTCAGGGTAACTACGAGCAGTACTTC. Translation: CASSFQGNYEQYF.

The chain is built from TRBV19 and TRBJ1-1; 7 bases fit TRBD1. The CDR3 contains 11 residues. Germline V gene lookup returns CDR1 LNHDA and CDR2 SQIVND (reference sequence). J lost 7 bases, V lost 7 bases, and 3 bases had no gene match. CDR3 residues: CASKNRGEAFF. As DNA, the CDR3 is TGTGCCAGTAAGAACAGGGGTGAAGCTTTCTTT.

This clone appeared a few times. The CDR3 is CSATQVNEQFF. CDR3 coding DNA: TGCAGTGCAACACAGGTCAATGAGCAGTTCTTC. This chain joins TRBV20-1 and TRBJ2-1; D is possibly TRBD1 (5 bases). With 6 bases removed from V and 6 bases from J, the gap between germline ends came to 9 bases. Per the germline V gene, CDR1 is DFQATT and CDR2 is SNEGSKA (reference sequence). The CDR3 consists of 11 residues.

The rearrangement joins TRBV6-1 to TRBJ2-5; possibly TRBD1 for D (5 bases). The J call may not be correct, given that the DNA end is closer to TRBJ2-7. This CDR3 comprises 15 residues. Looked up from germline, CDR1 is MNHNS and CDR2 is SASEGT. Written as DNA, the CDR3 is TGTGCCAGCAGTGAGGGGCCTGGCAGTCCCTACGAGCAGTACTTC. It specifies CASSEGPGSPYEQYF.

This clone was detected only a few times. The V and J genes are TRBV7-3 and TRBJ1-2; D call uncertain. Germline CDR1 SGHTA, CDR2 FQGTGA. V lost 2 bases and J 6 bases, leaving 10 bases between the germline ends. The CDR3 consists of 13 residues. The CDR3 here is CASSLSTGDGYTF. CDR3 DNA: TGTGCCAGCAGCTTATCAACCGGGGATGGCTACACCTTC.

This clone was found a few times. J is TRBJ2-1 and V is TRBV5-4, with D possibly TRBD1 on 5 matching bases. Per germline, CDR1 SGHNT and CDR2 YYREEE (reference sequence). The V end was cut by 4 bases, the J end by 9 bases, with 14 bases between. The CDR3 is 13 residues long. The DNA of the CDR3 is TGTGCCAGCAGCGTGGGGCTAGAGAGTGAGCAGTTCTTC. It specifies CASSVGLESEQFF.

This clone was found a few times. The rearrangement uses TRBV28 and TRBJ2-2; 12 nucleotides line up with TRBD2. V lost 7 bases, J lost 6 bases, and 3 bases stayed unmatched. Germline V gives CDR1 MDHEN, CDR2 SYDVKM. The CDR3 is 14 amino acids. Here the CDR3 reads CASTRLAGAGELFF. The CDR3 DNA reads TGTGCCAGCACCCGACTAGCGGGGGCCGGGGAGCTGTTTTTT.

The J gene is TRBJ1-1, the V gene TRBV7-8; TRBD1 aligns across 7 bases. There are 16 residues in the CDR3. CDR1 SGHVS and CDR2 FQNEAQ come from the germline V gene. The ends lost 4 bases at V and 2 bases at J; junction bases unmatched: 10. The CDR3 sequence: CASSSHSTGINTEAFF. The CDR3 bases are TGTGCCAGCAGCTCCCATTCGACAGGGATAAACACTGAAGCTTTCTTT. Filled out from reference TRBV7-8 and TRBJ1-1, the complete variable domain reads GAGVSQSPRYKVAKRGQDVALRCDPISGHVSLFWYQQALGQGPEFLTYFQNEAQLDKSGLPSDRFFAERPEGSVSTLKIQRTQQEDSAVYLCASSSHSTGINTEAFFGQGTRLTVV.

This clone was recorded only once. V usage is TRBV7-8 and J usage is TRBJ2-1; TRBD2 matches at 8 bases. The V gene's germline CDR1 is SGHVS and CDR2 FQNEAQ. Trimming took 2 bases from V and 7 from J; bases not matched to a gene: 7. The CDR3 runs to 15 residues. Written as DNA, the CDR3 is TGTGCCAGCAGCTTAAACCCTAGCGGGTTAAATGAGCAGTTCTTC. It yields the protein CASSLNPSGLNEQFF.

The rearrangement uses TRBV7-6 and TRBJ1-1; perhaps TRBD1 as D (6 bases). Germline CDR1 SGHVS, CDR2 FNYEAQ. The CDR3 loop spans 15 amino acids. With 3 bases removed from V and 5 bases from J, the gap between germline ends came to 16 bases. The CDR3: CASSFSRGADTEAFF. The CDR3 nucleotides read TGTGCCAGCAGCTTCAGCCGGGGGGCTGATACTGAAGCTTTCTTT.

This sequence joins TRBV5-6 and TRBJ2-7; 10 nucleotides match TRBD2. Unmatched junction bases numbered 13, after V lost 1 base and J lost 6 bases. CDR1 SGHDT and CDR2 YYEEEE come from the germline V gene. CDR3 length: 17 amino acids. The CDR3 region is CASSLTFGTSDKREQYF. The CDR3 nucleotides read TGTGCCAGCAGCTTGACCTTCGGGACTAGCGATAAGCGCGAGCAGTACTTC.

This rearrangement joins TRBV2 to TRBJ1-1; the D gene is possibly TRBD1 (5 bases). The V gene's germline CDR1 is SNHLY and CDR2 FYNNEI. This CDR3 comprises 12 residues. V lost 5 bases, J lost 5 bases, and 9 bases lay in between. CDR3 DNA: TGTGCCAGCAGTCATCAGGGAACTGAAGCTTTCTTT. It yields the protein CASSHQGTEAFF.

The chain is built from TRBV11-2 and TRBJ2-3, with 10 bases that match TRBD1. Germline assignment: CDR1 SGHAT and CDR2 FQNNGV. The ends lost 1 base at V and 4 bases at J; junction bases unmatched: 5. The CDR3 runs to 16 residues. Written as DNA, the CDR3 is TGTGCCAGCAGCTTAGGGACAGGGGGTCTCTCAGATACGCAGTATTTT. Residues: CASSLGTGGLSDTQYF.

The V call is TRBV5-4, the J call TRBJ2-6, with a possible D match to TRBD2 (5 bases). The V end lost 5 bases, the J end lost 9 bases, and 15 bases lay between the germline ends. CDR1 and CDR2 from the germline V gene are SGHNT and YYREEE (reference sequence). The CDR3 spans 14 residues. The chain's CDR3 is CASRAMDGGNVLTF. The CDR3 nucleotides read TGTGCCAGCAGAGCTATGGACGGAGGCAACGTCCTGACTTTC.

The rearrangement links TRBV7-8 to TRBJ2-7; TRBD1 is a possible D gene (5 bases). The CDR3 sequence is 15 residues long. Germline CDR1 is SGHVS and CDR2 is FQNEAQ. V lost 3 bases, J lost 8 bases, and 20 bases lay in between. The CDR3 protein is CASSFGRVGIVKQYF. The CDR3, as DNA: TGTGCCAGCAGCTTCGGCAGGGTTGGGATTGTAAAGCAGTACTTC.

The chain carries TRBV6-5 and TRBJ1-1, with no clear D. The germline V and J ends were trimmed by 5 bases and 5 bases, with 6 bases remaining between them. The CDR3 runs 11 residues. Germline V gene data show CDR1 as MNHEY and CDR2 as SVGAGI. The CDR3 nucleotides are TGTGCCAGCAGTACCGGGACTGAAGCTTTCTTT. Protein sequence: CASSTGTEAFF.

The chain links TRBV2 to TRBJ2-7, with D perhaps matching TRBD1 (6 bases). V lost 4 bases to trimming and J lost 2 bases, with 27 bases between them. The CDR3 length is 19 residues. Germline lookup yields CDR1 SNHLY and CDR2 FYNNEI. The CDR3 loop reads CASSAHFGVRTVNTYEQYF. The CDR3 nucleotides read TGTGCCAGCAGTGCACACTTCGGGGTGCGGACAGTTAATACCTACGAGCAGTACTTC.

In DNA form, the CDR3 reads TGTGCCAGCAGCAAACCGGGACTAGCGGGGGGCCTTCACGGGGAGCTGTTTTTT. It yields the protein CASSKPGLAGGLHGELFF. The chain recombines TRBV7-8 with TRBJ2-2, with TRBD2 identical over 15 bases. This CDR3 spans 18 amino acids. Per germline, CDR1 SGHVS and CDR2 FQNEAQ. J lost 7 bases, V lost 5 bases, and 11 bases had no gene match.

The chain is built from TRBV9 and TRBJ1-2, with TRBD1 as a possible D gene (6 bases). The germline V gene encodes CDR1 SGDLS and CDR2 YYNGEE. The V end was cut by 3 bases, the J end by 4 bases, with 19 bases between. The CDR3 extends over 16 amino acids. DNA of the CDR3: TGTGCCAGCAGCGCACCAAAAGGGGGGGATGTCTATGGCTACACCTTC. Amino acid sequence: CASSAPKGGDVYGYTF.